This T cell receptor (beta chain) was found in a study of low-dose radiotherapy and immunotherapy resistance in tumors. Across the whole study: Members of Cohort 1 were treated with 0.5 Gy per fraction every 2 weeks. The prescribed total PTV dose was 6.5 Gy. The regimen for patients comprised intravenous nivolumab 240 mg every two weeks plus intravenous ipilimumab 1 mg/kg every six weeks.

TRAV and TRBV primers primed cDNA for both TCRalpha and TCRbeta. TCR amplification involved approximately 20 PCR cycles with a constant-region primer and V-primer adapter. The mRNA that was isolated underwent amplification by in vitro transcription. TCRdb re-derived calls from the reads in MiXCR, one entry per CDR3 protein. The table lists approximately 42,000 distinct CDR3 sequences, less than 30% of them singletons, with roughly a tenth in the top ten. This CDR3 is built from 15 residues. CDR1 and CDR2 (germline): MNHEY, SVGEGT. J gave up 4 bases and V 4 bases, and 3 bases lay outside the gene matches. The time point denotes: after trial treatment. Documented treatment: LDRT plus nivolumab, ipilimumab, low-dose cyclophosphamide and aspirin (RACIN trial). The therapy administered to donors comprised nivolumab, ipilimumab, aspirin, low-dose cyclophosphamide and low-dose radiotherapy. This clonotype was counted many times.

The sequenced sample was PBMCs, obtained after low-dose radiotherapy plus immunotherapy. The source is a male donor with prostate cancer. This chain links TRBV6-2 or TRBV6-3 with TRBJ2-6, with 8 bases that match TRBD1. CDR3 nucleotide sequence: TGTGCCAGCAGTTTGACAGGGGTAGGGGCCAACGTCCTGACTTTC. Translation gives CASSLTGVGANVLTF.